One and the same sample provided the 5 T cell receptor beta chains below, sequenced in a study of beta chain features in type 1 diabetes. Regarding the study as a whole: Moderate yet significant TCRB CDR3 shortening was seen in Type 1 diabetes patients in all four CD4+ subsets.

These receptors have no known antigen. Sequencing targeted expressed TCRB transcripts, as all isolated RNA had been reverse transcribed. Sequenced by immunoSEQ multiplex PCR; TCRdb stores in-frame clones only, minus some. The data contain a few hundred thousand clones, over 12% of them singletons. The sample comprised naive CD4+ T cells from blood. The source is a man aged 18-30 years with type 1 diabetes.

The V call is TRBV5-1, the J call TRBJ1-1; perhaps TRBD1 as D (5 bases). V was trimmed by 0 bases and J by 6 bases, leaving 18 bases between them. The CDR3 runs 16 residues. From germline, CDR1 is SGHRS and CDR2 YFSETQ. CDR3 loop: CASSLEALGGASEAFF. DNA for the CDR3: TGCGCCAGCAGCTTGGAGGCGCTCGGCGGGGCTTCTGAAGCTTTCTTT.

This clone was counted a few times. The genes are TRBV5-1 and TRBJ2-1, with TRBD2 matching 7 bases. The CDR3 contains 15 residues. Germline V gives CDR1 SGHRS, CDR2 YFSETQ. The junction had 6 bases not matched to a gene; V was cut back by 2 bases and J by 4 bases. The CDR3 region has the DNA TGCGCCAGCAGCTTCCGTCGGGGGGAGTACAATGAGCAGTTCTTC. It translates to CASSFRRGEYNEQFF.

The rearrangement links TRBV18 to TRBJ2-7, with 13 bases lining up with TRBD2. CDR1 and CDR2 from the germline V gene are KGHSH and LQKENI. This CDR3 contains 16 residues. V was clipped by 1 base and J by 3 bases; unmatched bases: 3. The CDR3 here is CASSPLWTSGSYEQYF. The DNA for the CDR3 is TGTGCCAGCTCACCACTCTGGACTAGCGGGAGCTACGAGCAGTACTTC.

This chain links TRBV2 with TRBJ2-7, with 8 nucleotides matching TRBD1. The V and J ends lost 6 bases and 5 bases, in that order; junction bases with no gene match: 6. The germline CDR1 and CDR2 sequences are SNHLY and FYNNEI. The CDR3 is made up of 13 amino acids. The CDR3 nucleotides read TGTGCCAGCAGGTGGACAGGGAAACACGAGCAGTACTTC. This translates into CASRWTGKHEQYF. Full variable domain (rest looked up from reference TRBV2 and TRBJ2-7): EPEVTQTPSHQVTQMGQEVILRCVPISNHLYFYWYRQILGQKVEFLVSFYNNEISEKSEIFDDQFSVERPDGSNFTLKIRSTKLEDSAMYFCASRWTGKHEQYFGPGTRLTVT.

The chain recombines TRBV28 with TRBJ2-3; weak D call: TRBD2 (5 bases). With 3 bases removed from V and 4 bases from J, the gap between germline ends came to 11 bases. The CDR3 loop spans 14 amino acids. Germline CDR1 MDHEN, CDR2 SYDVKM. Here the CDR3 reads CASSLRELADTQYF. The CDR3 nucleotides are TGTGCCAGCAGTTTGAGGGAGTTGGCAGATACGCAGTATTTT.